This TCR beta chain was documented in a study of cytomegalovirus exposure and HLA in healthy donors. Primers included in the PCR were 60 Vbeta and 13 Jbeta primers. Data came from immunoSEQ multiplex PCR; TCRdb stores just in-frame clones and leaves some out. The data contain about 140,000 clones, around 79% of them singletons. Material: PBMCs. The source of this sequence is a man in his forties in good health and CMV-seropositive.

In nucleotides, the CDR3 is TGTGCCAGCAGCCAGCTTCGGGGGGTAGGTGAGCAGTTCTTC. This translates into CASSQLRGVGEQFF. The rearrangement links TRBV7-9 to TRBJ2-1, with TRBD2 matching 7 bases. Unmatched junction bases numbered 10, after V lost 5 bases and J lost 9 bases. The CDR3 spans 14 residues. Germline V gives CDR1 SEHNR, CDR2 FQNEAQ (reference sequence).